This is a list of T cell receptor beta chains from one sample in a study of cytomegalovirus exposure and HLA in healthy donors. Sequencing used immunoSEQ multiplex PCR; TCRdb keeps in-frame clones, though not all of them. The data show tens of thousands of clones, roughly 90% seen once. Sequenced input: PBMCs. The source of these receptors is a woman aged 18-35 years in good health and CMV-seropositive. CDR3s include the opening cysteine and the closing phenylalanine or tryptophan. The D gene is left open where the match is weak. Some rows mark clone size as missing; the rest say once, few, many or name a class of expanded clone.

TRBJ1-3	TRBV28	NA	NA	TGTGCCAGCAGTTTGGGGCAGGGCGGCTCTGGAAACACCATATATTTT	CASSLGQGGSGNTIYF
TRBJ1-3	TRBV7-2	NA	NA	TGTGCCAGCAGCTTAGTCTACCGAGGAGGGGTTCCTGGAAACACCATATATTTT	CASSLVYRGGVPGNTIYF
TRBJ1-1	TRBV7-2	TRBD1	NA	TGTGCCAGCAGCCCGAAACAGGGGAGGAACACTGAAGCTTTCTTT	CASSPKQGRNTEAFF
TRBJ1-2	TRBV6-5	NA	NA	TGTGCCAGCAGCTACCGGGACTCTATCGGCTACACCTTC	CASSYRDSIGYTF
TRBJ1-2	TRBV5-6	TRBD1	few	TGTGCCAGCAGCGCCGGGACAGACTATGGCTACACCTTC	CASSAGTDYGYTF
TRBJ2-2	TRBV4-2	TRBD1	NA	TGTGCCAGCAGCCAAGGACAGGGCTGGGACACCGGGGAGCTGTTTTTT	CASSQGQGWDTGELFF
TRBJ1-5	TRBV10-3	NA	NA	TGTGCCACGGGACGACAACAGGGACCAAGCAATCAGCCCCAGCATTTT	CATGRQQGPSNQPQHF
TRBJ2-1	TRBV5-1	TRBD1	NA	TGCGCCAGCAGCTCGTCCCGGGACAGGTACAATGAGCAGTTCTTC	CASSSSRDRYNEQFF
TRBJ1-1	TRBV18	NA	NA	TGTGCCAGCTCATCAGAGACAGGTGAAGCTTTCTTT	CASSSETGEAFF
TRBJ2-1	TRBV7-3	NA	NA	TGTGCCAGCAGCGCAACGGGTGGCCCCAATGAGCAGTTCTTC	CASSATGGPNEQFF
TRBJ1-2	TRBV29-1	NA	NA	TGCAGCGTTGGGGCAGGTCTCAACTATGGCTACACCTTC	CSVGAGLNYGYTF
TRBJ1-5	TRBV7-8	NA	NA	TGTGCCAGCAGCTTGAACAGGGTAGATCAGCCCCAGCATTTT	CASSLNRVDQPQHF
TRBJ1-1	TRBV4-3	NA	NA	TGCGCCAGCAGCCAAGATTCGCGGTATAACACTGAAGCTTTCTTT	CASSQDSRYNTEAFF
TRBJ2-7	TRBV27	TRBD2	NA	TGTGCCAGCAGTCTTAGCGGGGTGAGCTACGAGCAGTACTTC	CASSLSGVSYEQYF
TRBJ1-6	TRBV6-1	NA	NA	TGTGCCAGCAGTCTCGGACGGGGGAATAATTCACCCCTCCACTTT	CASSLGRGNNSPLHF
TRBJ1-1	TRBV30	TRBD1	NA	TGTGCCTGGAGTGTACTAGGACAGGCTGTACGGGGCACTGAAGCTTTCTTT	CAWSVLGQAVRGTEAFF
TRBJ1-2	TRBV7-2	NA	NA	TGTGCCAGCAGCCCCGTGACAGAATTCTATGGCTACACCTTC	CASSPVTEFYGYTF
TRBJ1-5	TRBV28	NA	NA	TGTGCCAGCAGTGTAAGGGGTCAGCCCCAGCATTTT	CASSVRGQPQHF
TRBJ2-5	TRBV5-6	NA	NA	TGTGCCAGCAGCTCCGGGACTCAGCCGGAGACCCAGTACTTC	CASSSGTQPETQYF
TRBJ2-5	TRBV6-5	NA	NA	TGTGCCAGCAGTCACCGGGACACGCGAGAGACCCAGTACTTC	CASSHRDTRETQYF
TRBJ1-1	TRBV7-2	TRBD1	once	TGTGCCAGCAGCTTAGGGAAGGGACAGGGTGAAGCTTTCTTT	CASSLGKGQGEAFF
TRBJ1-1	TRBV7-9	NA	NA	TGTGCCAGCAGCCGAGGGACATATGAAACTGAAGCTTTCTTT	CASSRGTYETEAFF
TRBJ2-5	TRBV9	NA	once	TGTGCCAGCAGCGGGCAGGGTCCGGAGACCCAGTACTTC	CASSGQGPETQYF
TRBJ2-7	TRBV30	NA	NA	TGTGCCTGGAGTGTATCAAGCGCGTCCTACGAGCAGTACTTC	CAWSVSSASYEQYF
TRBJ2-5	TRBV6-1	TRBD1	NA	TGTGCCAGCAGAAAACAGGGGGGAGAGACCCAGTACTTC	CASRKQGGETQYF
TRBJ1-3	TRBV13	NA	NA	TGTGCCAGCAGCTTACCCCCGGGGTTTGGAAACACCATATATTTT	CASSLPPGFGNTIYF
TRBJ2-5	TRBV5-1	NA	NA	TGCGCCAGCAGCGCTCTCGGGGGGCCCCGAGAGACCCAGTACTTC	CASSALGGPRETQYF
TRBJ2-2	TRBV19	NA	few	TGTGCCAGTAGTACTGCAGGGTCCGGGGAGCTGTTTTTT	CASSTAGSGELFF
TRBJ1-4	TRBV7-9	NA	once	TGTGCCAGCAGCTTATTAGACAGCCCCTTTACAACTAATGAAAAACTGTTTTTT	CASSLLDSPFTTNEKLFF
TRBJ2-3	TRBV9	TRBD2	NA	TGTGCCAGCAGCGGGACTAGCGGAACCTTTGGCACAGATACGCAGTATTTT	CASSGTSGTFGTDTQYF
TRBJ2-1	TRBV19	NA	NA	TGTGCCAAAACAAAGGGGGACGGAGTCTACAATGAGCAGTTCTTC	CAKTKGDGVYNEQFF
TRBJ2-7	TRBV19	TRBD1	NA	TGTGCCAGTAGACCCGACAGGGCCGCCTACGAGCAGTACTTC	CASRPDRAAYEQYF
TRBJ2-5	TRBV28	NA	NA	TGTGCCAGCAGTTGGGGGGGGGCGCGCTATGAGACCCAGTACTTC	CASSWGGARYETQYF